This TCR beta chain is drawn from a study of T cells in Graves' hyperthyroidism and ophthalmopathy. TCR beta CDR3 regions were amplified from RNA transcripts. First-round RT-PCR with HTBI primers amplified the TCR CDR3 region. TCRdb re-called the multiplex PCR reads with MiXCR, one entry per CDR3 protein. The sample contains some 250,000 distinct CDR3 sequences, roughly 15% of which appear only once. Study conclusions and caveats: Ophthalmopathy was distinguished from stable hyperthyroidism by 13 V-J signatures. Within blood appeared most thyroid clonotypes that had expanded above 0.001.

With a duration under 2 months, the hyperthyroidism was newly diagnosed in patients aged 18 to 65. Researchers barred patients who had uncontrolled infection, other autoimmune disease, pregnancy or lactation. This clonotype was recorded many times. Its matching antigen is unknown. Per the germline V gene, CDR1 is SNHLY and CDR2 is FYNNEI. The length of the CDR3 is 13 residues. The V end lost 8 bases, the J end lost 5 bases, and 10 bases lay between the germline ends. The clonotype comes from a woman in her thirties or forties with Graves' hyperthyroidism that later progressed to Graves' ophthalmopathy. Sequencing used blood. The V gene is TRBV2, the J gene TRBJ1-6; D call uncertain. The CDR3 protein is CASLTLDNSPLHF. CDR3 DNA sequence: TGTGCCAGCCTAACATTGGATAATTCACCCCTCCACTTT.